The 10 T cell receptor beta chains below were found in one sample sequenced in a study of blood T cell repertoires in COVID-19. TCRdb's copy holds only in-frame clones and misses some; the assay was immunoSEQ multiplex PCR. This sample has 41,000 or so clones, with 70% to 90% found just once. Sequenced material: peripheral blood. Receptors originate from a man aged 55 to 70 with acute or convalescent COVID-19.

V usage is TRBV19 and J usage is TRBJ1-1, with TRBD1 matching over 8 bases. CDR1 is LNHDA and CDR2 is SQIVND in the germline V gene (reference sequence). The CDR3 covers 12 residues. CDR3 in amino acids: CVRQGSNTEAFF. Written as DNA, the CDR3 is TGTGTCAGACAGGGGTCGAACACTGAAGCTTTCTTT. Complete variable domain (other parts from reference TRBV19 and TRBJ1-1): DGGITQSPKYLFRKEGQNVTLSCEQNLNHDAMYWYRQDPGQGLRLIYYSQIVNDFQKGDIAEGYSVSREKKESFPLTVTSAQKNPTAFYLCVRQGSNTEAFFGQGTRLTVV.

V is TRBV4-3 and J is TRBJ2-1; TRBD2 agrees at 10 bases. The CDR3 length is 17 residues. V trimming: 1 base; J trimming: 4 bases; junction bases outside the gene matches: 7. The V gene's germline CDR1 is LGHNA and CDR2 YSLEER. The CDR3 region has the DNA TGCGCCAGCAGCCAAGGGGCTAGCGGGGGTGGTTACAATGAGCAGTTCTTC. Protein sequence: CASSQGASGGGYNEQFF.

This clone came up a few times. This may be a read error: a much more frequent sequence differs by one nucleotide. This specimen includes other DNA sequences encoding the same CDR3. This chain connects TRBV5-1 to TRBJ1-5, with D tentatively TRBD1 (6 bases). The germline V gene encodes CDR1 SGHRS and CDR2 YFSETQ. CDR3 length: 17 residues. Trimming took off 2 bases at V and 3 bases at J, with 18 bases between the two ends. The CDR3 is CASSFNEGVGNNQPQHF. In nucleotides, the CDR3 is TGCGCCAGCAGCTTTAATGAGGGGGTGGGCAACAATCAGCCCCAGCATTTT. Full variable domain (missing parts from reference TRBV5-1 and TRBJ1-5): KAGVTQTPRYLIKTRGQQVTLSCSPISGHRSVSWYQQTPGQGLQFLFEYFSETQRNKGNFPGRFSGRQFSNSRSEMNVSTLELGDSALYLCASSFNEGVGNNQPQHFGDGTRLSIL.

This clone was recorded only once. DNA of the CDR3: TGCGCCAGCAGCCCGGCGTCGGCGGGGAACAATGAGCAGTTCTTC. Its protein product is CASSPASAGNNEQFF. This chain connects TRBV4-3 to TRBJ2-1; D possibly corresponds to TRBD2 (6 bases). The CDR3 contains 15 residues. The V gene lost 4 bases and the J gene lost 5 bases, with 15 bases spanning the gap. Germline-derived CDR1 and CDR2 are LGHNA and YSLEER.

The chain employs TRBV5-1 and TRBJ2-3; the D gene is possibly TRBD1 (5 bases). The CDR3 loop spans 14 amino acids. The V gene's germline CDR1 is SGHRS and CDR2 YFSETQ. V was cut by 1 base and J by 4 bases, with 10 bases left in between. CDR3 DNA: TGCGCCAGCAGCTTGCCCCAGGGTGCAGATACGCAGTATTTT. Its protein product is CASSLPQGADTQYF. The entire variable domain, with the rest obtained from reference TRBV5-1 and TRBJ2-3, is as follows: KAGVTQTPRYLIKTRGQQVTLSCSPISGHRSVSWYQQTPGQGLQFLFEYFSETQRNKGNFPGRFSGRQFSNSRSEMNVSTLELGDSALYLCASSLPQGADTQYFGPGTRLTVL.

This clone has just one count. The chain couples TRBV9 to TRBJ2-3; the match to TRBD2 covers 9 bases. This CDR3 region has 15 residues. J lost 9 bases, V lost 0 bases, and 8 bases had no gene match. The germline V gene has CDR1 SGDLS and CDR2 YYNGEE. CDR3 residues: CASSVEGRGGMTQYF. The DNA for the CDR3 is TGTGCCAGCAGCGTAGAAGGGCGGGGGGGCATGACGCAGTATTTT. The entire variable domain, with the rest obtained from reference TRBV9 and TRBJ2-3, is as follows: DSGVTQTPKHLITATGQRVTLRCSPRSGDLSVYWYQQSLDQGLQFLIQYYNGEERAKGNILERFSAQQFPDLHSELNLSSLELGDSALYFCASSVEGRGGMTQYFGPGTRLTVL.

V and J are TRBV7-9 and TRBJ2-7, with D unclear. CDR1 SEHNR and CDR2 FQNEAQ come from the germline V gene (reference sequence). This CDR3 spans 13 amino acids. V shed 5 bases and J shed 2 bases, with 10 bases lying between them. The CDR3 loop is CASSPTRPYEQYF. CDR3 bases: TGTGCCAGCAGCCCGACAAGACCCTACGAGCAGTACTTC.

The count of this clone is one. The gene calls are TRBV5-4 and TRBJ2-2, with TRBD1 identical over 8 bases. The trim removed 0 bases at V and 0 bases at J, leaving 4 bases unmatched. This CDR3 is built from 17 residues. Germline CDR1 and CDR2: SGHNT and YYREEE (reference sequence). The CDR3 loop is CASSLGAGGANTGELFF. In DNA, the CDR3 is TGTGCCAGCAGCTTGGGGGCAGGGGGCGCGAACACCGGGGAGCTGTTTTTT. The full variable domain, completed using reference TRBV5-4 and TRBJ2-2, is ETGVTQSPTHLIKTRGQQVTLRCSSQSGHNTVSWYQQALGQGPQFIFQYYREEENGRGNFPPRFSGLQFPNYSSELNVNALELDDSALYLCASSLGAGGANTGELFFGEGSRLTVL.

This chain uses TRBV7-8 with TRBJ2-1, with 8 bases matching TRBD2. CDR1 and CDR2 from the germline V gene are SGHVS and FQNEAQ. The CDR3 covers 18 residues. V trimming: 1 base; J trimming: 0 bases; junction bases outside the gene matches: 8. The CDR3 sequence is CASSLEFSGESSYNEQFF. DNA of the CDR3: TGTGCCAGCAGCTTAGAGTTTAGCGGGGAGAGCTCCTACAATGAGCAGTTCTTC. Supplemented by reference TRBV7-8 and TRBJ2-1, the full variable domain reads GAGVSQSPRYKVAKRGQDVALRCDPISGHVSLFWYQQALGQGPEFLTYFQNEAQLDKSGLPSDRFFAERPEGSVSTLKIQRTQQEDSAVYLCASSLEFSGESSYNEQFFGPGTRLTVL.

The chain links TRBV9 to TRBJ1-1; no definite D call. Germline V gives CDR1 SGDLS, CDR2 YYNGEE. This CDR3 has 12 residues. Deletions cut 3 bases from V and 7 bases from J, with 10 bases between. CDR3 nucleotide sequence: TGTGCCAGCAGCGAGGACTTAGGTGAAGCTTTCTTT. This sequence encodes CASSEDLGEAFF.